Listed below are T cell receptor beta chains from one sample, sequenced in a study of T cells in localized non-small cell lung cancer. The protocol was immunoSEQ multiplex PCR, while the TCRdb copy is restricted to in-frame clones and leaves out a portion. The sample has 130,000 or so clones, about 90% seen once. This sample comprised peripheral blood, obtained before any cancer treatment. The origin of the receptors is an older female donor with stage I lung adenocarcinoma. Each CDR3 is given with its conserved first and last residue. A D gene is named only where the DNA matches it firmly. Only part of the rows carry a size: once, few, many, or a class if the clone is expanded.

D gene	V gene	J gene	clone size	CDR3 protein	CDR3 DNA
NA	TRBV14	TRBJ2-5	NA	CASSQKGGWQETQYF	TGTGCCAGCAGCCAAAAAGGGGGATGGCAAGAGACCCAGTACTTC
TRBD1	TRBV7-8	TRBJ2-7	NA	CASSYDDRVGSEQYF	TGTGCCAGCAGTTACGACGACAGGGTAGGCAGCGAGCAGTACTTC
NA	TRBV6-5	TRBJ2-7	NA	CASSYFGTNYEQYF	TGTGCCAGCAGTTACTTCGGAACCAACTACGAGCAGTACTTC
TRBD1	TRBV6-1	TRBJ2-7	NA	CASSVTGVTYEQYF	TGTGCCAGCAGTGTGACAGGGGTGACCTACGAGCAGTACTTC
TRBD2	TRBV2	TRBJ2-2	NA	CASRGAGGSNTGELFF	TGTGCCAGCAGGGGAGCGGGAGGCTCGAACACCGGGGAGCTGTTTTTT
NA	TRBV7-9	TRBJ2-1	NA	CASSLGNTGAARGESEQFF	TGTGCCAGCAGCTTAGGAAATACGGGTGCGGCTAGGGGGGAGAGTGAGCAGTTCTTC
TRBD2	TRBV28	TRBJ2-1	few	CASSLTTSGKEQFF	TGTGCCAGCAGTTTGACTACTAGCGGAAAAGAGCAGTTCTTC
NA	TRBV28	TRBJ1-2	NA	CASSFGQFGGYTF	TGTGCCAGCAGTTTTGGGCAGTTTGGTGGCTACACCTTC
NA	TRBV7-8	TRBJ2-7	NA	CASSPPPDSSYEQYF	TGTGCCAGCAGCCCGCCGCCGGACTCCTCCTACGAGCAGTACTTC
NA	TRBV6-6	TRBJ2-1	NA	CASSYKVNEQFF	TGTGCCAGCAGTTATAAAGTCAATGAGCAGTTCTTC
TRBD2	TRBV5-4	TRBJ2-3	NA	CASSPPALGGRAGDTQYF	TGTGCCAGCAGCCCTCCCGCCCTCGGCGGGAGGGCCGGAGATACGCAGTATTTT
NA	TRBV30	TRBJ2-1	NA	CAWSVAGGSYNEQFF	TGTGCCTGGAGCGTAGCTGGGGGATCCTACAATGAGCAGTTCTTC
TRBD1	TRBV30	TRBJ1-5	NA	CAWGTGGGNQPQHF	TGTGCCTGGGGGACAGGGGGTGGGAATCAGCCCCAGCATTTT
NA	TRBV11-2	TRBJ2-5	NA	CASSPPGRVTETQYF	TGTGCCAGCAGCCCCCCCGGGCGCGTCACAGAGACCCAGTACTTC
NA	TRBV10-3	TRBJ1-2	NA	CAISESNKIGASGYTF	TGTGCCATCAGTGAGTCGAATAAGATAGGGGCGTCCGGCTACACCTTC
TRBD1	TRBV28	TRBJ2-7	NA	CASSRGLAGYEQYF	TGTGCCAGCAGCAGGGGGCTAGCTGGGTACGAGCAGTACTTC
TRBD2	TRBV7-8	TRBJ2-5	NA	CASTYASSSGKETQYF	TGTGCCAGCACCTACGCTTCGAGTAGCGGGAAGGAGACCCAGTACTTC
TRBD2	TRBV19	TRBJ2-5	NA	CASSIDLEGLAGETQYF	TGTGCCAGTAGTATAGATCTGGAGGGACTAGCGGGAGAGACCCAGTACTTC
NA	TRBV28	TRBJ2-3	NA	CASSLMGKTLFHTQYF	TGTGCCAGCAGTTTAATGGGCAAGACATTGTTTCATACGCAGTATTTT
NA	TRBV27	TRBJ1-2	NA	CASSTGISRGYTF	TGTGCCAGCAGTACAGGGATTTCAAGGGGCTACACCTTC
TRBD2	TRBV5-1	TRBJ2-5	NA	CASSSGGGETQYF	TGCGCCAGCAGCTCCGGGGGGGGTGAGACCCAGTACTTC
TRBD1	TRBV27	TRBJ2-7	NA	CASSFGTGYEQYF	TGTGCCAGCAGTTTCGGGACAGGGTACGAGCAGTACTTC
TRBD2	TRBV7-3	TRBJ2-2	NA	CASSLVAGVGTGELFF	TGTGCCAGCAGCTTAGTCGCGGGGGTTGGCACCGGGGAGCTGTTTTTT
NA	TRBV18	TRBJ1-1	few	CASSLGGFAGTEAFF	TGTGCCAGCTCCCTAGGGGGGTTTGCAGGCACTGAAGCTTTCTTT
NA	TRBV5-3	TRBJ2-2	NA	CARSCRQGGTGELFF	TGTGCCAGAAGCTGTAGGCAGGGTGGCACCGGGGAGCTGTTTTTT
TRBD2	TRBV9	TRBJ2-3	NA	CASSVGTGKTSGNTQYF	TGTGCCAGCAGCGTAGGGACAGGAAAGACTAGCGGGAATACGCAGTATTTT
NA	TRBV5-1	TRBJ1-2	NA	CASSLVTGTGYTF	TGCGCCAGCAGCTTGGTTACAGGGACGGGCTACACCTTC
TRBD2	TRBV2	TRBJ2-1	NA	CASSDVGLAGGFNEQFF	TGTGCCAGCAGTGATGTTGGACTAGCGGGAGGCTTCAATGAGCAGTTCTTC
TRBD1	TRBV28	TRBJ2-1	NA	CATRGRDRGRNEQFF	TGTGCCACCAGAGGGCGGGACAGGGGTAGAAATGAGCAGTTCTTC
TRBD1	TRBV7-3	TRBJ1-6	NA	CASSWGQNNSPLHF	TGTGCCAGCAGCTGGGGACAGAATAATTCACCCCTCCACTTT
NA	TRBV13	TRBJ2-4	NA	CASSFQLAKNIQYF	TGTGCCAGCAGCTTTCAACTTGCCAAAAACATTCAGTACTTC
NA	TRBV6-5	TRBJ2-7	NA	CASSRFSRNYEQYF	TGTGCCAGCAGTCGTTTCAGCCGTAACTACGAGCAGTACTTC
NA	TRBV9	TRBJ1-2	NA	CASGSGQGGYTF	TGTGCCAGCGGATCAGGGCAGGGTGGCTACACCTTC
TRBD2	TRBV4-1	TRBJ2-2	NA	CASSQSRLASGPYTGELFF	TGCGCCAGCAGCCAAAGCAGGTTAGCTAGCGGTCCTTACACCGGGGAGCTGTTTTTT
NA	TRBV11-1	TRBJ1-5	NA	CASSLAPGSNQPQHF	TGTGCCAGCAGCTTAGCCCCAGGGAGCAATCAGCCCCAGCATTTT
TRBD1	TRBV19	TRBJ1-3	NA	CASNRGSGNTIYF	TGTGCCAGCAACAGGGGCTCTGGAAACACCATATATTTT
NA	TRBV11-3	TRBJ2-1	NA	CASSLAAGTGAEQFF	TGTGCCAGCAGCTTAGCGGCCGGGACGGGCGCTGAGCAGTTCTTC
NA	TRBV15	TRBJ1-1	NA	CATSRRSNTEAFF	TGTGCCACCAGCAGACGGAGTAACACTGAAGCTTTCTTT
NA	TRBV2	TRBJ2-5	NA	CASSELRQQETQYF	TGTGCCAGCAGTGAATTACGGCAGCAAGAGACCCAGTACTTC
TRBD1	TRBV7-3	TRBJ1-1	NA	CASSLTDREGEAFF	TGTGCCAGCAGCTTAACCGACAGGGAAGGTGAAGCTTTCTTT
NA	TRBV27	TRBJ2-5	NA	CASSLGGGAETQYF	TGTGCCAGCAGTTTAGGAGGAGGGGCAGAGACCCAGTACTTC
NA	TRBV6-6	TRBJ2-7	NA	CASSANYEQYF	TGTGCCAGCAGTGCCAACTACGAGCAGTACTTC
NA	TRBV7-9	TRBJ2-5	NA	CASSATVETQYF	TGTGCCAGCAGCGCGACCGTGGAGACCCAGTACTTC
TRBD2	TRBV7-9	TRBJ2-7	NA	CASSATGVAGDYEQYF	TGTGCCAGCAGCGCCACGGGGGTGGCGGGAGACTACGAGCAGTACTTC
NA	TRBV19	TRBJ2-2	once	CASSLQSALNTGELFF	TGTGCCAGTAGTCTCCAGTCTGCCCTGAACACCGGGGAGCTGTTTTTT
NA	TRBV11-2	TRBJ2-2	few	CASSLGNRGGTGELFF	TGTGCCAGCAGCTTAGGGAACAGGGGAGGCACCGGGGAGCTGTTTTTT
NA	TRBV7-2	TRBJ1-1	NA	CASSFAMRTEAFF	TGTGCCAGCAGCTTCGCTATGAGGACTGAAGCTTTCTTT
TRBD1	TRBV14	TRBJ2-7	NA	CASSQWTGANEQYF	TGTGCCAGCAGCCAGTGGACAGGGGCGAACGAGCAGTACTTC
NA	TRBV10-3	TRBJ2-2	NA	CASGYDTGELFF	TGTGCCAGCGGGTATGACACCGGGGAGCTGTTTTTT
NA	TRBV7-6	TRBJ2-7	NA	CASSLLRGSYEQYF	TGTGCCAGCAGCTTACTCCGGGGTTCCTACGAGCAGTACTTC
NA	TRBV28	TRBJ1-5	NA	CASSPSLEPQHF	TGTGCCAGCAGTCCCAGTCTTGAGCCCCAGCATTTT
TRBD1	TRBV10-3	TRBJ1-4	NA	CAISRQGAVNEKLFF	TGTGCCATCAGTCGACAGGGGGCGGTTAATGAAAAACTGTTTTTT
TRBD2	TRBV15	TRBJ2-1	NA	CATIAGVEQFF	TGTGCCACCATAGCGGGAGTCGAGCAGTTCTTC
NA	TRBV11-2	TRBJ2-2	NA	CASNPGTGELFF	TGTGCCAGCAACCCGGGGACCGGGGAGCTGTTTTTT
TRBD1	TRBV5-6	TRBJ1-1	NA	CASSPWTGKGTEAFF	TGTGCCAGCAGCCCGTGGACAGGGAAGGGCACTGAAGCTTTCTTT
NA	TRBV5-1	TRBJ1-3	NA	CASSLLGNTIYF	TGCGCCAGCAGCTTGCTCGGAAACACCATATATTTT
NA	TRBV29-1	TRBJ1-1	NA	CSVVITEAFF	TGCAGCGTTGTGATAACTGAAGCTTTCTTT
NA	TRBV27	TRBJ1-1	NA	CASQPRGRFSAEAFF	TGTGCCAGTCAGCCTCGAGGCCGATTTTCCGCTGAAGCTTTCTTT
NA	TRBV28	TRBJ2-1	NA	CASSLRGLNEQFF	TGTGCCAGCAGCCTGAGAGGCCTCAATGAGCAGTTCTTC
NA	TRBV7-9	TRBJ1-1	NA	CASSQGEILNTEAFF	TGTGCCAGCAGCCAGGGCGAGATTTTAAACACTGAAGCTTTCTTT